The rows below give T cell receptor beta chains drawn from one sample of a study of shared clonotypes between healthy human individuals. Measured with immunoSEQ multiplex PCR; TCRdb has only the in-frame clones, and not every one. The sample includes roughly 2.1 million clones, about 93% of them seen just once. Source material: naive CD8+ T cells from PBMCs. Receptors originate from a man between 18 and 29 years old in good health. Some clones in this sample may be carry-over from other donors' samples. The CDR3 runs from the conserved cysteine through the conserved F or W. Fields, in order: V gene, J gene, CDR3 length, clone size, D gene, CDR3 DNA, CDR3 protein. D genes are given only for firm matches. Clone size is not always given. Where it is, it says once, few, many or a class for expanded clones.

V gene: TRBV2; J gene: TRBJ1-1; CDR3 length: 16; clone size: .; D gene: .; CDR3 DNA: TGTGCCAGCAGTGAAGCGCTTGGAGGGGAGGGCACTGAAGCTTTCTTT; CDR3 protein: CASSEALGGEGTEAFF
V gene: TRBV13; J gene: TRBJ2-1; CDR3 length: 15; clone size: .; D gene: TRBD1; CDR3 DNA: TGTGCCAGCAGACCACCCCGGACAGGGCGAAGCGAGCAGTTCTTC; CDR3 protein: CASRPPRTGRSEQFF
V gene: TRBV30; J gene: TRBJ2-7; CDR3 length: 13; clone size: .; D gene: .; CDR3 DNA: TGTGCCTGGGACGACAGGAGCTCCTACGAGCAGTACTTC; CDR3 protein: CAWDDRSSYEQYF
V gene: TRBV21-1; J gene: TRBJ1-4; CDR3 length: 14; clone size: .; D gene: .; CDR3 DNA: TGTGCCAGCAGCAAATACCAGAAAAGGGAAAAACTGTTTTTT; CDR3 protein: CASSKYQKREKLFF
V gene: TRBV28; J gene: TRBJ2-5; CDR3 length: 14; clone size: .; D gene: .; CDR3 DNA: TGTGCCAGCAGTTTGTGGGGATCCGGGGAGACCCAGTACTTC; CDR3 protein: CASSLWGSGETQYF
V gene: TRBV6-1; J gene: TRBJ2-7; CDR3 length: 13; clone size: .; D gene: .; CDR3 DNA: TGTGCCAGCAGGGCAGCGAGCTCCTACGAGCAGTACTTC; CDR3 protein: CASRAASSYEQYF
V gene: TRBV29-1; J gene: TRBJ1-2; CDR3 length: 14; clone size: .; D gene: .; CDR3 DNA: TGCAGCGTCTACCCGACAGGAGAGGACTATGGCTACACCTTC; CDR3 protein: CSVYPTGEDYGYTF
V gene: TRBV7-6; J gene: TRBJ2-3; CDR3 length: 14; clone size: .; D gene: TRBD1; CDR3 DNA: TGTGCCAGCAGCTACCGGACAGGGCCAGATACGCAGTATTTT; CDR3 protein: CASSYRTGPDTQYF
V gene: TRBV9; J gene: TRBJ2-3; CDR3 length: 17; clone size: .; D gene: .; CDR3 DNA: TGTGCCAGCAGCCCCACGTGGTCGCGCGGAGTCACAGATACGCAGTATTTT; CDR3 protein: CASSPTWSRGVTDTQYF
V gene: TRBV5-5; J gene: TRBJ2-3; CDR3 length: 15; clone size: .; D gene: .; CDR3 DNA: TGTGCCAGCAGCTTGTACATAACGACGGCAGATACGCAGTATTTT; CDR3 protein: CASSLYITTADTQYF
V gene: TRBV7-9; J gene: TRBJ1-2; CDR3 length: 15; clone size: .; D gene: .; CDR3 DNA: TGTGCCAGCAGCTTAGACAGAACCTTCTCTTATGGCTACACCTTC; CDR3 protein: CASSLDRTFSYGYTF
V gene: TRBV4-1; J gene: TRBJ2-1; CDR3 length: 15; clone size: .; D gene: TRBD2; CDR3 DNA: TGCGCCAGCCGGTGGTTGGGCGGGAGAAGGGGTGAGCAGTTCTTC; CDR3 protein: CASRWLGGRRGEQFF
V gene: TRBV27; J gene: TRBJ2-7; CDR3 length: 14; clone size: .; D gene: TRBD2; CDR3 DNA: TGTGCCAGCAGTGCTAGCGGGGATTACTACGAGCAGTACTTC; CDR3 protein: CASSASGDYYEQYF
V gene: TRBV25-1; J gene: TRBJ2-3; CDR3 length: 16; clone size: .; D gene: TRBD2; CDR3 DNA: TGTGCCAGCAGTGAATCTAGCGGTCGGGTAGGGGATACGCAGTATTTT; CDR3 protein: CASSESSGRVGDTQYF
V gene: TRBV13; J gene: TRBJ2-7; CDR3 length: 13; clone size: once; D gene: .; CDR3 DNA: TGTGCCAGCAGGTTCTCAGGGGTCTACGAGCAGTACTTC; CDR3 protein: CASRFSGVYEQYF
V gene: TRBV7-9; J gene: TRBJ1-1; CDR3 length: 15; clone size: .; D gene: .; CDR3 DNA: TGTGCCAGCAGCGTTATTGACGGATTGAACACTGAAGCTTTCTTT; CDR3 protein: CASSVIDGLNTEAFF
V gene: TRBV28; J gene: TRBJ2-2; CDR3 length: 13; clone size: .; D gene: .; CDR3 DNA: TGTGCCACCATGATGGGTAGAACCGGGGAGCTGTTTTTT; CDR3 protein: CATMMGRTGELFF
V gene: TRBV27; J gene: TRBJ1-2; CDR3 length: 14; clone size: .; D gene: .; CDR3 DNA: TGTGCCAGCAGGCATGTCGGGACGGGTGCTGGCTACACCTTC; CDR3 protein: CASRHVGTGAGYTF
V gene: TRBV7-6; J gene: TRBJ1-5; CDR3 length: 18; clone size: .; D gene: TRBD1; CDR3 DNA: TGTGCCAGCAGCTTAGGCCCCAGTCACAGGGGACGCAATCAGCCCCAGCATTTT; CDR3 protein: CASSLGPSHRGRNQPQHF
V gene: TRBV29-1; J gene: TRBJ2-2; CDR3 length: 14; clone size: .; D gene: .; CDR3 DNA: TGCAGCGTTGAGCAGGGGTGGAACACCGGGGAGCTGTTTTTT; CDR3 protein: CSVEQGWNTGELFF
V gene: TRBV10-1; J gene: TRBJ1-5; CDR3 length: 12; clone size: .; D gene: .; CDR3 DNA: TGCGCCAGCAGTGATTCCAATCAGCCCCAGCATTTT; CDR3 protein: CASSDSNQPQHF
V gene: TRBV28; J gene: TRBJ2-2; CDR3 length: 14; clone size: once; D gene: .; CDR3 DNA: TGTGCCAGCATAGACTCCTGGGGGACCGGGGAGCTGTTTTTT; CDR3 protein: CASIDSWGTGELFF
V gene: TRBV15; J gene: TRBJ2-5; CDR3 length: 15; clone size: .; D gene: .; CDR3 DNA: TGTGCCACCAGCAGAGAGAGGGAGAGAGGGGAGACCCAGTACTTC; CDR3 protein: CATSRERERGETQYF
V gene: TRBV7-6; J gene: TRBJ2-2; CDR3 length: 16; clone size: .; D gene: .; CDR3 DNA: TGTGCCAGCAGCATACACCCGGGACAGAACACCGGGGAGCTGTTTTTT; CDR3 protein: CASSIHPGQNTGELFF
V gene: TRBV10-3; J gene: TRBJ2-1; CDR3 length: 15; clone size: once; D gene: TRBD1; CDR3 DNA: TGTGCCACCTCCACCCCCCCGACAGGGTACAATGAGCAGTTCTTC; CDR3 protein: CATSTPPTGYNEQFF
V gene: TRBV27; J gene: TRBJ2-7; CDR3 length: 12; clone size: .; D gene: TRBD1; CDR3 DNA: TGTGCCAGCAGTTCAGGGGGCCACGAGCAGTACTTC; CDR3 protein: CASSSGGHEQYF
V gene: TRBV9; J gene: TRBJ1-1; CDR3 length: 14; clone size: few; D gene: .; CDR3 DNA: TGTGCCAGCAGCCCGAGGGGTAAGCACACTGAAGCTTTCTTT; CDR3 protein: CASSPRGKHTEAFF
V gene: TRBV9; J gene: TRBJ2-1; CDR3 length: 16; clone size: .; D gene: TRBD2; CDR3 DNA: TGTGCCAGCAGCGTAGGGGGAAGCGGGAGGGCTTCTGAGCAGTTCTTC; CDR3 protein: CASSVGGSGRASEQFF
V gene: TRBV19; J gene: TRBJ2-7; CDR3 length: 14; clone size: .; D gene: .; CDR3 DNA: TGTGCCAGTAGTTTCAGGGCCAACTCCTACGAGCAGTACTTC; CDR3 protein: CASSFRANSYEQYF
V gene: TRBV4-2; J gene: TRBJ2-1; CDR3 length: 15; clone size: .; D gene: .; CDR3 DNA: TGTGCCAGCAGCCAAGATCCCAGGGGCTACAATGAGCAGTTCTTC; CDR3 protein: CASSQDPRGYNEQFF
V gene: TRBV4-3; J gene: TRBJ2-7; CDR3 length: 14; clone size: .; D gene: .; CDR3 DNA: TGCGCCAGCAGCCGCGGGACAAACTCCTACGAGCAGTACTTC; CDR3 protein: CASSRGTNSYEQYF
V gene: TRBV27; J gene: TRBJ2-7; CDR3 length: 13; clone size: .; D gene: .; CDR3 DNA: TGTGCCAGCAGCCTTGGCGCCTCCTACGAGCAGTACTTC; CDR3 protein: CASSLGASYEQYF